Listed below are T cell receptor beta chains from one sample, sequenced in a study of T cells in tuberculosis. Measured with immunoSEQ multiplex PCR; TCRdb has only the in-frame clones, and not every one. The sample records around 39,000 clones, over 90% being singletons. Material: PBMCs. These receptors all stem from a donor between 10 and 29 years old with latent tuberculosis or without tuberculosis infection. Each CDR3 is given with its conserved first and last residue. Each record gives: J gene, V gene, D gene, clone size, CDR3 protein, CDR3 DNA. D genes are given only for firm matches. Clone size is shown for a subset of rows, as once, few, many or a class of expanded clone.

j_gene: TRBJ2-7
v_gene: TRBV4-1
d_gene: .
abundance: .
CDR3aa: CASSQDGGAYEQYF
CDR3nt: TGCGCCAGCAGCCAAGACGGGGGTGCCTACGAGCAGTACTTC

j_gene: TRBJ2-7
v_gene: TRBV5-1
d_gene: TRBD1
abundance: medium-sized
CDR3aa: CASEPGQGNEQYF
CDR3nt: TGCGCCAGCGAACCGGGACAGGGGAACGAGCAGTACTTC

j_gene: TRBJ2-3
v_gene: TRBV11-2
d_gene: .
abundance: .
CDR3aa: CASSLEERYYVTQYF
CDR3nt: TGTGCCAGCAGCTTAGAGGAACGCTACTATGTTACGCAGTATTTT

j_gene: TRBJ2-3
v_gene: TRBV14
d_gene: .
abundance: .
CDR3aa: CASSHRTDTQYF
CDR3nt: TGTGCCAGCAGCCATAGAACAGATACGCAGTATTTT

j_gene: TRBJ1-3
v_gene: TRBV6-1
d_gene: .
abundance: .
CDR3aa: CASSDGLLNTIYF
CDR3nt: TGTGCCAGCAGTGACGGACTTTTAAACACCATATATTTT

j_gene: TRBJ1-1
v_gene: TRBV7-3
d_gene: TRBD1
abundance: .
CDR3aa: CASSLDRVTEAFF
CDR3nt: TGTGCCAGCAGCTTAGACAGGGTAACCGAAGCTTTCTTT

j_gene: TRBJ2-1
v_gene: TRBV7-9
d_gene: .
abundance: .
CDR3aa: CASRGGEDNEQFF
CDR3nt: TGTGCCAGCAGGGGCGGGGAGGACAATGAGCAGTTCTTC

j_gene: TRBJ1-5
v_gene: TRBV28
d_gene: .
abundance: .
CDR3aa: CASGFRQAGNQPQHF
CDR3nt: TGTGCCAGCGGCTTTCGACAGGCCGGCAATCAGCCCCAGCATTTT

j_gene: TRBJ1-2
v_gene: TRBV7-8
d_gene: .
abundance: once
CDR3aa: CASSLRGPDNYGYTF
CDR3nt: TGTGCCAGCAGCTTACGAGGGCCCGATAACTATGGCTACACCTTC

j_gene: TRBJ2-3
v_gene: TRBV9
d_gene: TRBD1
abundance: .
CDR3aa: CASSPWGQGTDTQYF
CDR3nt: TGTGCCAGCAGCCCGTGGGGACAGGGCACAGATACGCAGTATTTT

j_gene: TRBJ2-3
v_gene: TRBV10-2
d_gene: TRBD2
abundance: .
CDR3aa: CASSDGGGGEDTQYF
CDR3nt: TGCGCCAGCAGTGACGGGGGGGGCGGAGAAGATACGCAGTATTTT

j_gene: TRBJ2-1
v_gene: TRBV4-3
d_gene: TRBD2
abundance: .
CDR3aa: CASSQDPAGAYNEQFF
CDR3nt: TGCGCCAGCAGCCAAGATCCGGCGGGGGCCTACAATGAGCAGTTCTTC

j_gene: TRBJ2-1
v_gene: TRBV2
d_gene: .
abundance: .
CDR3aa: CASSEDSPAGNEQFF
CDR3nt: TGTGCCAGCAGTGAGGACAGTCCGGCGGGCAATGAGCAGTTCTTC

j_gene: TRBJ2-1
v_gene: TRBV7-2
d_gene: .
abundance: .
CDR3aa: CASSWQDNEQFF
CDR3nt: TGTGCCAGCAGCTGGCAGGACAATGAGCAGTTCTTC

j_gene: TRBJ2-1
v_gene: TRBV30
d_gene: TRBD1
abundance: .
CDR3aa: CAWSRDSYNEQFF
CDR3nt: TGTGCCTGGAGTAGGGACAGCTACAATGAGCAGTTCTTC